The next 13 T cell receptor beta chains were all read from a single sample in a study of T-cell memory formation after mild COVID-19 listed by TCRdb under 2021. Library preparation used 5' RACE. Data came from an Illumina NovaSeq 6000. TCRdb handled the public reads itself, with Q25 trimming in fastp and clone calling in MiXCR, and kept productive beta chains. Entries that share a CDR3 protein sequence are merged under the most common genes and DNA. The sample profile shows approximately 260,000 distinct CDR3 sequences; 18% of them were found once. The top ten clones comprise around 23% of the sample. Material for sequencing was PBMCs or a T cell subset sorted from them (not recorded which). These receptors all stem from a man aged 18-30 years who had mild COVID-19 (a few samples of this study predate the infection). The sample titles of this study are shuffled in the database, so cell type and time point are left out; the donor was told from shared clones.

The sample holds a few counts of this clonotype. The J gene is TRBJ2-1, the V gene TRBV12-3 or TRBV12-4, with 8 bases lining up with TRBD1. The CDR3 totals 16 residues. The V and J ends lost 5 bases and 4 bases, in that order; junction bases with no gene match: 10. The CDR3 coding sequence is TGTGCCAGCAGTCCGGGACAGGCGACCTTTTACAATGAGCAGTTCTTC. Residues: CASSPGQATFYNEQFF.

A few counts support this clonotype. The DNA for the CDR3 is TGCGCCAGCAGCCAAGATCCCAGCCTCGAGGACGAGCAGTACTTC. Amino acids: CASSQDPSLEDEQYF. This chain connects TRBV4-3 to TRBJ2-7, with no clear D. CDR1 is LGHNA and CDR2 is YSLEER in the germline V gene. With 0 bases removed from V and 5 bases from J, the gap between germline ends came to 14 bases. The CDR3 totals 15 residues.

This clonotype has more than one count but fewer than ten. This chain joins TRBV15 and TRBJ2-7; possible D gene TRBD1, 7 bases. Trimming shortened V by 3 bases and J by 6 bases, and 18 bases separated the two germline ends. This CDR3 is built from 15 residues. CDR1 and CDR2 (germline): LNHNV, YYDKDF (reference sequence). CDR3 loop: CATSRETGDLGEQYF. DNA of the CDR3: TGTGCCACCAGCAGGGAAACAGGGGACTTGGGCGAGCAGTACTTC.

Only a few counts were recorded for this clonotype. This chain connects TRBV7-6 to TRBJ2-7; 8 positions agree with TRBD1. The V segment lost 3 bases and the J segment 5 bases; nucleotides outside the gene matches: 6. Germline-derived CDR1 and CDR2 are SGHVS and FNYEAQ. This CDR3 region has 14 residues. CDR3 in DNA: TGTGCCAGCAGCTTCGGACAGGGCGGTCACGAGCAGTACTTC. Translation gives CASSFGQGGHEQYF.

V usage is TRBV5-1 and J usage is TRBJ1-4, with a weak D call TRBD1 (6 bases). With 4 bases removed from V and 5 bases from J, the gap between germline ends came to 12 bases. Looked up from germline, CDR1 is SGHRS and CDR2 is YFSETQ. The CDR3 extends over 14 amino acids. The CDR3 is CASSMDSQNEKLFF. CDR3 sequence (DNA): TGCGCCAGCAGCATGGACAGCCAGAATGAAAAACTGTTTTTT.

V usage is TRBV9 and J usage is TRBJ2-1, with 15 bases lining up with TRBD2. Germline V gene data show CDR1 as SGDLS and CDR2 as YYNGEE. The CDR3 is 15 residues long. The V and J ends lost 3 bases and 10 bases, in that order; junction bases with no gene match: 5. The CDR3 DNA follows: TGTGCCAGCAGCGGGACTAGCGGGGGGGCAAGAGAGCAGTTCTTC. This gives the protein CASSGTSGGAREQFF.

The chain joins TRBV5-1 to TRBJ2-2; D may be TRBD1 (7 bases). V lost 5 bases and J 3 bases, leaving 11 bases between the germline ends. From germline, CDR1 is SGHRS and CDR2 YFSETQ. The CDR3 loop spans 14 amino acids. The CDR3 here is CASSTGDYTGELFF. In nucleotides, the CDR3 is TGCGCCAGCAGTACAGGGGACTACACCGGGGAGCTGTTTTTT. Full variable domain (missing parts from reference TRBV5-1 and TRBJ2-2): KAGVTQTPRYLIKTRGQQVTLSCSPISGHRSVSWYQQTPGQGLQFLFEYFSETQRNKGNFPGRFSGRQFSNSRSEMNVSTLELGDSALYLCASSTGDYTGELFFGEGSRLTVL.

This clonotype has only a few counts. The chain recombines TRBV7-3 with TRBJ1-1; possible D gene TRBD1, 5 bases. CDR1 and CDR2 from the germline V gene are SGHTA and FQGTGA. V shed 6 bases and J shed 1 base, with 9 bases lying between them. The CDR3 is made up of 13 amino acids. In DNA, the CDR3 is TGTGCCAGCAGTTACGGACAGAACACTGAAGCTTTCTTT. Amino acids: CASSYGQNTEAFF.

The table lists this clonotype with a few counts. CDR3 in DNA: TGTGCCAGCAGCCCGACAGGGGACACCGGGGAGCTGTTTTTT. Its protein is CASSPTGDTGELFF. The chain joins TRBV7-3 to TRBJ2-2, with TRBD1 matching over 8 bases. CDR1 is SGHTA, CDR2 FQGTGA, per germline. CDR3 length: 14 residues. The V gene end was trimmed by 5 bases and the J gene end by 3 bases; junction bases not matched to a gene: 2.

The chain links TRBV9 to TRBJ1-2; the D is unclear. The CDR3 is made up of 13 amino acids. V was clipped by 3 bases and J by 7 bases, with 13 bases between them. Germline-derived CDR1 and CDR2 are SGDLS and YYNGEE. CDR3 in amino acids: CASSAHGDLGYTF. CDR3 DNA sequence: TGTGCCAGCAGCGCCCACGGCGACCTTGGCTACACCTTC.

The chain combines TRBV19 with TRBJ2-2; D unclear. The germline V gene encodes CDR1 LNHDA and CDR2 SQIVND (reference sequence). The CDR3 has 13 residues. The germline V and J ends were trimmed by 5 bases and 8 bases, with 12 bases remaining between them. The CDR3 sequence is CASSPSTRGELFF. The CDR3 DNA is TGTGCCAGTAGTCCGAGCACTCGGGGGGAGCTGTTTTTT.

The rearrangement uses TRBV6-5 and TRBJ1-2; D is perhaps TRBD1 (5 bases). Trimming stripped 6 bases from V and 5 bases from J, with 13 bases between. The CDR3 is made up of 13 amino acids. CDR1 is MNHEY, CDR2 SVGAGI, per germline. The CDR3 region is CASRPGPTYGYTF. In DNA, the CDR3 is TGTGCCAGCAGACCGGGACCAACTTATGGCTACACCTTC.

This clonotype was detected many times. The chain joins TRBV12-3 or TRBV12-4 to TRBJ2-2; D is uncertain. V lost 5 bases to trimming and J lost 4 bases, with 5 bases between them. The CDR3 extends over 12 amino acids. CDR3 residues: CASSRSTGELFF. CDR3 sequence (DNA): TGTGCCAGCAGTCGATCCACCGGGGAGCTGTTTTTT.